A single sample gave rise to the 27 T cell receptor beta chains below, sequenced in a study of cytomegalovirus exposure and HLA in healthy donors. This PCR relied on a set of 60 Vbeta primers and 13 Jbeta primers. Repertoires were generated with immunoSEQ multiplex PCR, while TCRdb's copy carries only in-frame clones and drops some. The top ten hold approximately 4% of the sample, which has some 120,000 clones, about 84% seen once. Sequencing used PBMCs. These receptors were obtained from a man between 18 and 29 years old in good health and CMV-seropositive.

The chain employs TRBV18 and TRBJ1-5, with a tentative D call TRBD1 (6 bases). CDR3 length: 15 amino acids. The germline V and J ends were trimmed by 1 base and 3 bases, with 10 bases remaining between them. CDR1 and CDR2 (germline): KGHSH, LQKENI. CDR3 DNA sequence: TGTGCCAGCTCACCACAGGGGGTAAACAATCAGCCCCAGCATTTT. Its protein product is CASSPQGVNNQPQHF.

CDR3 region: CASSLASGGYEQYF. CDR3 sequence (DNA): TGTGCCAGCAGCTTAGCTAGCGGGGGCTACGAGCAGTACTTC. The chain combines TRBV11-2 with TRBJ2-7, with TRBD2 matching over 10 bases. The CDR3 consists of 14 residues. Losses at the gene ends were 1 base for V and 3 bases for J; bases not matched to a gene: 0. Germline CDR1 reads SGHAT; CDR2 reads FQNNGV.

The gene calls are TRBV5-6 and TRBJ2-7; a possible D gene is TRBD2 (6 bases). This CDR3 has 12 residues. CDR1 and CDR2 from the germline V gene are SGHDT and YYEEEE. V dropped 5 bases and J dropped 3 bases, with 9 bases sitting between them. For the CDR3, the DNA is TGTGCCAGCAGAGTGGAGGGCTACGAGCAGTACTTC. This translates into CASRVEGYEQYF.

V usage is TRBV2 and J usage is TRBJ2-7; TRBD2 matches 10 bases. V dropped 1 base and J dropped 4; count of bases not matched to a gene: 4. Germline V gives CDR1 SNHLY, CDR2 FYNNEI. The CDR3 runs 15 residues. The CDR3 DNA follows: TGTGCCAGCAGTGAAGGGCTAGCGGGGGAGTACGAGCAGTACTTC. Amino acids: CASSEGLAGEYEQYF.

V and J are TRBV6-6 and TRBJ2-5, with TRBD2 matching 11 bases. Trimming took 6 bases from V and 4 from J; bases not matched to a gene: 10. This CDR3 contains 16 residues. Germline CDR1 is MNHNY and CDR2 is SVGAGI (reference sequence). This CDR3 reads CASRALAGDARETQYF. In nucleotides, the CDR3 is TGTGCCAGCAGGGCACTAGCGGGAGACGCCAGAGAGACCCAGTACTTC.

This chain uses TRBV5-4 with TRBJ2-1; 8 bases are shared with TRBD2. The J segment lost 8 bases and the V segment lost 1 base, leaving 8 bases of the junction unmatched. Germline V lookup: CDR1 SGHNT, CDR2 YYREEE (reference sequence). CDR3 size: 15 residues. The CDR3 spells CASSLSGGYPDEQFF. As DNA, the CDR3 is TGTGCCAGCAGCTTGTCGGGAGGGTATCCTGATGAGCAGTTCTTC.

The chain joins TRBV12-5 to TRBJ2-1, with D possibly matching TRBD2 (5 bases). CDR3 size: 16 residues. Germline V gene data show CDR1 as LGHNT and CDR2 as FRNRAP. V gave up 0 bases and J gave up 4 bases, with 13 bases separating them. CDR3 protein: CASGLVLDLGYNEQFF. DNA for the CDR3: TGTGCTAGTGGTTTGGTACTAGATTTGGGGTACAATGAGCAGTTCTTC.

Here the CDR3 reads CASSPGGTNTEAFF. The CDR3 DNA is TGTGCCAGCAGTCCCGGAGGTACGAACACTGAAGCTTTCTTT. V is TRBV6-4 and J is TRBJ1-1; no clear D. CDR3 length: 14 residues. Between the trimmed V and J ends, which lost 5 bases and 1 base, there was a span of 11 bases. Germline V gives CDR1 MRHNA, CDR2 SNTAGT.

The genes are TRBV5-1 and TRBJ2-4; TRBD1 is a possible D gene (5 bases). Germline V gives CDR1 SGHRS, CDR2 YFSETQ. This CDR3 region has 14 residues. Trimming took off 3 bases at V and 4 bases at J, with 11 bases between the two ends. CDR3 sequence: CASSSGTGKNIQYF. In DNA, the CDR3 is TGCGCCAGCAGCTCGGGCACAGGAAAAAACATTCAGTACTTC.

This clone was found a few times. The junction departs from the called germline gene at one end, perhaps through a read error. The chain recombines TRBV18 with TRBJ1-6; D is unclear. Germline assignment: CDR1 KGHSH and CDR2 LQKENI. The CDR3 length is 18 residues. CDR3 nucleotides: TGTGCCAGCTCACCGAAGGGATCGTCTAGCTCCTATAATTCCCCCCTCCACTTT. Its protein product is CASSPKGSSSSYNSPLHF.

The chain links TRBV15 to TRBJ1-3, with D tentatively TRBD1 (5 bases). Germline V CDR1 and CDR2: LNHNV, YYDKDF (reference sequence). V lost 5 bases to trimming and J lost 0 bases, with 14 bases between them. The CDR3 sequence is 16 residues long. The CDR3 DNA reads TGTGCCACCAGCTTAAGACAGAGGAGCTCTGGAAACACCATATATTTT. Encoded protein: CATSLRQRSSGNTIYF.

The V gene is TRBV9, the J gene TRBJ2-7; D might be TRBD1 (5 bases). The V end was cut by 3 bases, the J end by 2 bases, with 6 bases between. This CDR3 spans 12 amino acids. The germline V gene encodes CDR1 SGDLS and CDR2 YYNGEE. The CDR3 sequence: CASSGTTYEQYF. CDR3 coding DNA: TGTGCCAGCAGCGGGACAACCTACGAGCAGTACTTC.

The chain recombines TRBV11-2 with TRBJ1-2; D not certain. Germline CDR1 and CDR2: SGHAT and FQNNGV. This CDR3 has 15 residues. V was shortened by 2 bases and J by 0 bases, with 10 bases between the two germline ends. The CDR3: CASSLNRPSNYGYTF. CDR3 coding DNA: TGTGCCAGCAGCTTAAACAGACCTTCTAACTATGGCTACACCTTC. The variable domain in full, completed from reference TRBV11-2 and TRBJ1-2, reads EAGVAQSPRYKIIEKRQSVAFWCNPISGHATLYWYQQILGQGPKLLIQFQNNGVVDDSQLPKDRFSAERLKGVDSTLKIQPAKLEDSAVYLCASSLNRPSNYGYTFGSGTRLTVV.

In regard to this clone: Sequence at one end of the junction differs from germline and may be a read error. This chain joins TRBV11-3 and TRBJ2-1, with 9 bases fitting TRBD2. The CDR3 extends over 14 amino acids. Germline CDR1 is SGHNT and CDR2 is YENEEA. The CDR3 coding sequence is TGTGCCAGCAGCTTTAGCGGGAGTAACAATAAGCAGTTCTTC. Encoded protein: CASSFSGSNNKQFF.

J is TRBJ1-4 and V is TRBV2, with a tentative D call TRBD1 (6 bases). This CDR3 region has 13 residues. The V end was cut by 5 bases, the J end by 10 bases, with 14 bases between. Germline V lookup: CDR1 SNHLY, CDR2 FYNNEI. CDR3 DNA sequence: TGTGCCAGCAGTAAGGCAGGGGATGGAAAACTGTTTTTT. This translates into CASSKAGDGKLFF.

J is TRBJ2-7 and V is TRBV4-3; tentatively, D is TRBD2 (5 bases). CDR3 size: 14 residues. V dropped 0 bases and J dropped 6 bases, with 12 bases sitting between them. Germline CDR1 LGHNA, CDR2 YSLEER. The CDR3 protein is CASSQDPGGGEQYF. The CDR3 DNA is TGCGCCAGCAGCCAAGATCCCGGAGGAGGCGAGCAGTACTTC.

The gene calls are TRBV5-6 and TRBJ1-1, with 7 bases fitting TRBD1. This CDR3 spans 15 amino acids. CDR1 is SGHDT, CDR2 YYEEEE, per germline. Trimming removed 3 bases from V and 1 base from J; junction bases left unmatched: 6. In nucleotides, the CDR3 is TGTGCCAGCAGCTCAACCGGGACAGCGAACACTGAAGCTTTCTTT. Protein sequence: CASSSTGTANTEAFF.

The J gene is TRBJ1-2, the V gene TRBV9, with 10 bases lining up with TRBD1. The CDR3 runs to 14 residues. Germline CDR1 reads SGDLS; CDR2 reads YYNGEE. V was clipped by 3 bases and J by 7 bases; unmatched bases: 6. Here the CDR3 DNA reads TGTGCCAGCAGCGCGGGACAGGGGCTTTCTGGCTACACCTTC. It specifies CASSAGQGLSGYTF.

The chain combines TRBV7-8 with TRBJ2-5, with TRBD2 as a possible D gene (5 bases). The CDR3 covers 16 residues. The V and J ends lost 2 bases and 2 bases respectively, with 15 bases between them. Germline CDR1 and CDR2: SGHVS and FQNEAQ. CDR3 DNA sequence: TGTGCCAGCAGCTTACGCCTCAACACGGGACAAGAGACCCAGTACTTC. Amino acid sequence: CASSLRLNTGQETQYF.

As concerns this clone: One end of the junction is discordant with germline, which a read error may explain. The chain combines TRBV7-9 with TRBJ2-3; D uncertain. Germline V gene sequence: CDR1 SEHNR, CDR2 FQNEAQ (reference sequence). The CDR3 sequence is 12 residues long. CDR3 sequence: CSSSLTTDTQYF. CDR3 in DNA: TGTTCCAGCAGCCTAACTACAGATACGCAGTATTTT.

This clone was detected a few times. The gene calls are TRBV4-3 and TRBJ1-1; the D gene is possibly TRBD1 (5 bases). Germline V gene data show CDR1 as LGHNA and CDR2 as YSLEER. The CDR3 contains 15 residues. V lost 1 base and J 4 bases, leaving 13 bases between the germline ends. The DNA for the CDR3 is TGCGCCAGCAGCCAAGGACCTCAGGGTAGCACTGAAGCTTTCTTT. Its translation is CASSQGPQGSTEAFF.

V and J are TRBV7-9 and TRBJ2-1; 8 bases match TRBD2. With 5 bases clipped from V and 2 bases from J, the junction kept 2 bases outside the gene matches. CDR1 SEHNR and CDR2 FQNEAQ come from the germline V gene (reference sequence). The CDR3 has 14 amino acids. CDR3 sequence: CASSLLAAYNEQFF. The CDR3 bases are TGTGCCAGCAGCCTACTAGCGGCCTACAATGAGCAGTTCTTC.

The chain's CDR3 is CASSKRRTPPEQYF. In nucleotides, the CDR3 is TGTGCCAGCAGCAAACGGAGGACGCCCCCCGAGCAGTACTTC. The genes are TRBV21-1 and TRBJ2-7; the table's D call, TRBD2, was not checked against the DNA. TRBV21-1 is a pseudogene locus. There are 14 residues in the CDR3.

The chain links TRBV4-1 to TRBJ2-7; 7 bases fit TRBD1. J lost 2 bases, V lost 4 bases, and 5 bases had no gene match. The CDR3 loop spans 14 amino acids. The germline CDR1 and CDR2 sequences are MGHRA and YSYEKL. In DNA form, the CDR3 reads TGCGCCAGCAGCCTCCGGGACAGCACCTACGAGCAGTACTTC. Encoded protein: CASSLRDSTYEQYF.

V and J are TRBV18 and TRBJ2-1, with D possibly TRBD1 on 5 matching bases. The CDR3 runs 14 residues. The germline V and J ends were trimmed by 1 base and 6 bases, with 10 bases remaining between them. Germline V gene sequence: CDR1 KGHSH, CDR2 LQKENI. CDR3 residues: CASSPQGFGNEQFF. The CDR3 coding sequence is TGTGCCAGCTCACCACAGGGGTTTGGCAATGAGCAGTTCTTC.

The chain uses TRBV27 and TRBJ1-5, with D unresolved. Germline V gives CDR1 MNHEY, CDR2 SMNVEV (reference sequence). V shed 4 bases and J shed 2 bases, with 9 bases lying between them. The CDR3 contains 14 residues. CDR3 region: CASSSDTGNQPQHF. CDR3 bases: TGTGCCAGCAGTTCCGACACCGGCAATCAGCCCCAGCATTTT.

The V call is TRBV7-2, the J call TRBJ1-1, with D unresolved. The CDR3 covers 13 residues. Trimming shortened V by 5 bases and J by 3 bases, and 10 bases separated the two germline ends. Germline V gene lookup returns CDR1 SGHTA and CDR2 FQGNSA. The CDR3 here is CASSHSGDTEAFF. In DNA form, the CDR3 reads TGTGCCAGCAGCCATTCCGGGGACACTGAAGCTTTCTTT.